This TCR beta chain emerged from a study of cytomegalovirus exposure and HLA in healthy donors. 60 Vbeta and 13 Jbeta primers were used in PCR. Profiling relied on immunoSEQ multiplex PCR, and the TCRdb table lists in-frame clones only, not all of them. The sample carries about 140,000 clones, 80% to 85% recorded once. Germline lookup yields CDR1 MDHEN and CDR2 SYDVKM. This CDR3 comprises 15 residues. The sample comprised PBMCs. The gene calls are TRBV28 and TRBJ2-5; TRBD2 is a possible D gene (5 bases). The J call is uncertain, as TRBJ2-7 better fits the DNA end. This TCR was recovered from a male donor in good health and CMV-seropositive. The CDR3 DNA reads TGTGCCAGCAGTATCCTTGGGGAGAGCTCCTACGAGCAGTACTTC. This codes for CASSILGESSYEQYF.